The table lists the clone carrying this T cell receptor beta chain with a few counts. Its cognate antigen is unknown. Mixed chimerism was transient after nonmyeloablative marrow transplants from related graft donors. Unstimulated regulatory T cells (CD4+CD25+CD127-), CD4+CD25- non-regulatory cells, CD4 and CD8 cells were FACS-sorted from thawed PBMCs. This CDR3 is 13 amino acids long. V was clipped by 0 bases and J by 8 bases, with 10 bases between them. Germline V gene data show CDR1 as SGHDN and CDR2 as FVKESK. Data came from immunoSEQ multiplex PCR; TCRdb stores just in-frame clones and leaves some out. The sample includes 90,000 or so clones, roughly 93% of them seen just once. The record originates from a study of Tregs in tolerant kidney transplant recipients. Study observations and caveats: Expanding Tregs on activated donor B cells appeared to best identify donor-specific TCRbeta clones. In tolerant patients, donor-specific Tregs outgrew total Tregs, suggesting antigen-driven expansion.

This TCR was recovered from a human patient who received a combined kidney and bone marrow transplant. Part of the T cell pool may stem from the graft donor. This chain links TRBV14 with TRBJ1-2; D unclear. The starting material was CD4+ T cells from blood (PBMCs), obtained 12 months after the transplant. In nucleotides, the CDR3 is TGTGCCAGCAGCCAAGAGATTTTCGGGGGCTACACCTTC. This codes for CASSQEIFGGYTF.